Presented here are 2 T cell receptor beta chains from one specimen sequenced in a study of T cell repertoires in cytomegalovirus infection. Using its own MiXCR run on the reads, TCRdb lists one record per CDR3 protein. The sample lists 50,000 to 55,000 distinct CDR3 sequences; roughly 20% were seen once. The antigens of these receptors remain unknown. The source material was CD8+ T cells from cultured PBMCs, sampled from culture after CMV antigen stimulation. The receptor source for this set is a human donor in good health (CMV status not recorded). Some clones in this sample may be carry-over from other donors' samples.

This clonotype came up a few times. The V call is TRBV7-6, the J call TRBJ2-1; weak D call: TRBD1 (6 bases). The CDR3 sequence is 16 residues long. The V gene lost 4 bases and the J gene lost 4 bases, with 17 bases spanning the gap. Germline V gives CDR1 SGHVS, CDR2 FNYEAQ. The DNA of the CDR3 is TGTGCCAGCAGCTCCCCACCCCGGGACACATACAATGAGCAGTTCTTC. Translation: CASSSPPRDTYNEQFF.

The chain uses TRBV28 and TRBJ2-7; tentative D call: TRBD2 (6 bases). Germline values: CDR1 MDHEN, CDR2 SYDVKM. Trimming left V 7 bases short and J 1 base short, with 14 bases between. There are 14 residues in the CDR3. The CDR3 DNA reads as TGTGCCAGCACAATGATGGCGGGGTCCTACGAGCAGTACTTC. It codes for CASTMMAGSYEQYF. Using reference TRBV28 and TRBJ2-7 for the parts outside the CDR3, the full variable domain is DVKVTQSSRYLVKRTGEKVFLECVQDMDHENMFWYRQDPGLGLRLIYFSYDVKMKEKGDIPEGYSVSREKKERFSLILESASTNQTSMYLCASTMMAGSYEQYFGPGTRLTVT.